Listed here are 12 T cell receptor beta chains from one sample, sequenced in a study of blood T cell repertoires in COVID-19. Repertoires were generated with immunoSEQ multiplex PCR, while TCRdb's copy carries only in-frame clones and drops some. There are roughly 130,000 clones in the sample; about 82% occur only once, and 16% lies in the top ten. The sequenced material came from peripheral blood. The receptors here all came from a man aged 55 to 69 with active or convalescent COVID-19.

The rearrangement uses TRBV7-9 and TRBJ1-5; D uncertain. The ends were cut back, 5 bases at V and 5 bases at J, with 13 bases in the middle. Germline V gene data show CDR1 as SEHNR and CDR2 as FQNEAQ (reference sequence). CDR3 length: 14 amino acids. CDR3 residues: CASSADAGYQPQHF. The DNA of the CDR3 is TGTGCCAGCAGCGCCGACGCGGGTTATCAGCCCCAGCATTTT.

The CDR3 region has the DNA TGCGCCAGCAGCTTGGTAGTAGGGACTAGCGGAGCCTACGAGCAGTACTTC. Amino acid sequence: CASSLVVGTSGAYEQYF. This chain links TRBV5-1 with TRBJ2-7, with 11 bases aligning to TRBD2. V gave up 0 bases and J gave up 2 bases; unmatched junction bases: 7. The germline V gene has CDR1 SGHRS and CDR2 YFSETQ. This CDR3 contains 17 residues.

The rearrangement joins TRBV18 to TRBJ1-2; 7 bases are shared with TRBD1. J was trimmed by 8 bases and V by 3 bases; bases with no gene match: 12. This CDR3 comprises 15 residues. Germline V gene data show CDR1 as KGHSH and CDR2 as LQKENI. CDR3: CASSPSSGQDYGYTF. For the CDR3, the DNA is TGTGCCAGCTCACCTTCCTCCGGACAGGATTACGGCTACACCTTC.

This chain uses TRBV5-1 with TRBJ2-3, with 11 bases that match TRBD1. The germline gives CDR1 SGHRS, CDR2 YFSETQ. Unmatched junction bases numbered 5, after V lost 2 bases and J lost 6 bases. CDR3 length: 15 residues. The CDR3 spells CASSFGQGAWDTQYF. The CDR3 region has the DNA TGCGCCAGCAGCTTTGGACAGGGGGCTTGGGATACGCAGTATTTT.

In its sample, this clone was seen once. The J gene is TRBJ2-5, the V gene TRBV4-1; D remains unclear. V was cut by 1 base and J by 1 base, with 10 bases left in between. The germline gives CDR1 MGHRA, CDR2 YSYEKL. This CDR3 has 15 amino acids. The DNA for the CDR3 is TGCGCCAGCAGCCAAGGAGTGTCTACCCAAGAGACCCAGTACTTC. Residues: CASSQGVSTQETQYF.

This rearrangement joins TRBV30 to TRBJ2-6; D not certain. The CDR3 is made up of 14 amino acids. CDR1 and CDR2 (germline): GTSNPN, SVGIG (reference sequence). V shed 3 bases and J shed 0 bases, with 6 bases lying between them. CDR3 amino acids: CAWRAISGANVLTF. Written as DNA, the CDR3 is TGTGCCTGGAGGGCCATCTCTGGGGCCAACGTCCTGACTTTC.

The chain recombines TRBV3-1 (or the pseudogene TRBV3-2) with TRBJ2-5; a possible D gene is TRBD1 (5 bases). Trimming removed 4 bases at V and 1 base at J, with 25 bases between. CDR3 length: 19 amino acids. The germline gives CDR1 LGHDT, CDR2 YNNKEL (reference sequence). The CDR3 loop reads CASSPSEAGILLFQETQYF. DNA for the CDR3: TGTGCCAGCAGCCCATCAGAAGCAGGGATCCTCCTGTTCCAAGAGACCCAGTACTTC.

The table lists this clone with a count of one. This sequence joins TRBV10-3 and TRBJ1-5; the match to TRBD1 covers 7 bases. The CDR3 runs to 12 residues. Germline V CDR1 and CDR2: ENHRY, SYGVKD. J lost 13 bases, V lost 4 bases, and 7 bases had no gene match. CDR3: CAISVDRRGQHF. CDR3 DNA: TGTGCCATCAGTGTGGACAGGCGAGGTCAGCATTTT.

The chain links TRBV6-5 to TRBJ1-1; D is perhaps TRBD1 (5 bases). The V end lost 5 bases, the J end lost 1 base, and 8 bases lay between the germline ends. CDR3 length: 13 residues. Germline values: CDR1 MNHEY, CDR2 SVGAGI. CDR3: CASSPTGNTEAFF. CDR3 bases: TGTGCCAGCAGTCCCACAGGGAACACTGAAGCTTTCTTT.

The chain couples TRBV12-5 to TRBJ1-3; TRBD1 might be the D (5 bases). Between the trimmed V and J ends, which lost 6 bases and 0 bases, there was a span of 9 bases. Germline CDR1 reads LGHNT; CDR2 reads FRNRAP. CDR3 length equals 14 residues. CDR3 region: CASGQAGSGNTIYF. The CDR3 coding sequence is TGTGCTAGTGGACAGGCCGGCTCTGGAAACACCATATATTTT.

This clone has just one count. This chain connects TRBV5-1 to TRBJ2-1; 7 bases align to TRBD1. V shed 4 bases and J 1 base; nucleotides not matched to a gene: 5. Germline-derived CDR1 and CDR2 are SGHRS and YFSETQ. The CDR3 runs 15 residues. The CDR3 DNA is TGCGCCAGCAGCCGAGACAGGGATTCCTACAATGAGCAGTTCTTC. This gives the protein CASSRDRDSYNEQFF.

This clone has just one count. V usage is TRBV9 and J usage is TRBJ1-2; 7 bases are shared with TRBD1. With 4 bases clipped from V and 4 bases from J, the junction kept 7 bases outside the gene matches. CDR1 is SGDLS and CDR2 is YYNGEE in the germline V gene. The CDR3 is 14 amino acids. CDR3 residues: CASSPGTALYGYTF. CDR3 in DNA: TGTGCCAGCAGCCCGGGGACAGCTCTCTATGGCTACACCTTC.